This TCR beta chain was captured by sequencing in a study of shared clonotypes between healthy human individuals. As for this clone: Its matching antigen is unknown.

Study-level results: On the whole, naive subsets had larger estimated richness than memory subsets had.

The germline V and J ends were trimmed by 11 bases and 5 bases, with 12 bases remaining between them. CDR1 is SEHNR, CDR2 FQNEAQ, per germline (reference sequence). The CDR3 covers 11 residues. Method: immunoSEQ multiplex PCR; TCRdb's copy keeps in-frame clones and lacks some. In the table there are 500,000 or so clones, roughly 95% of which are singletons. Sequenced input: naive CD4+ T cells sorted from blood. Indicated subset: CD45RA+ positively selected. The rearrangement uses TRBV7-9 and TRBJ1-2, with no clear D. The clonotype was recovered from a woman in her 30s in good health. For the CDR3, the DNA is TGTGCCCCCCTAGCGGGTTATGGCTACACCTTC. This translates into CAPLAGYGYTF.